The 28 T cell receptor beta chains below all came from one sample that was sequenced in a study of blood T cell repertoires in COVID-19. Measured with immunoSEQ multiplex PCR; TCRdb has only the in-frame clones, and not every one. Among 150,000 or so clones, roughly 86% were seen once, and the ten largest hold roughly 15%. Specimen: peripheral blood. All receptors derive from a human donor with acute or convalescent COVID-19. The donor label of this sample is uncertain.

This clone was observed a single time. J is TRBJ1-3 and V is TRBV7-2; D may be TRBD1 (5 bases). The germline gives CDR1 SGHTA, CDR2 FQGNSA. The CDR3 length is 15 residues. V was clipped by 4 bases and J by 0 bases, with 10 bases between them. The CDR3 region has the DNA TGTGCCAGCAGCTCCCAGGGCTTCTCTGGAAACACCATATATTTT. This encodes CASSSQGFSGNTIYF.

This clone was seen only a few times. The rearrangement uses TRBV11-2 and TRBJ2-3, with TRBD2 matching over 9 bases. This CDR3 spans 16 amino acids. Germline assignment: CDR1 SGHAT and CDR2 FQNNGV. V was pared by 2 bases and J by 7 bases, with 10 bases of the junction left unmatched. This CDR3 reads CASSLITGTSINTQYF. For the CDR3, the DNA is TGTGCCAGCAGCTTAATCACCGGGACTAGCATAAATACGCAGTATTTT.

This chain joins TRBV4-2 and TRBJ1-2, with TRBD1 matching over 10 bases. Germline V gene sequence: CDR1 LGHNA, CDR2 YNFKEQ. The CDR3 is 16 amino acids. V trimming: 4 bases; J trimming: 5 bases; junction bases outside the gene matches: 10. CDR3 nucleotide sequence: TGTGCCAGCAGCCCAGGGTTTGGGGACAGGGGTTATGGCTACACCTTC. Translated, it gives CASSPGFGDRGYGYTF.

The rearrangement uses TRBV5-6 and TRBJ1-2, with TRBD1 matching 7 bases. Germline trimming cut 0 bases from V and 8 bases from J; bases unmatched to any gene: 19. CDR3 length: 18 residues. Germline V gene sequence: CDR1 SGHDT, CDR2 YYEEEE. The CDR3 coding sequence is TGTGCCAGCAGCTTGGGGATACGGGGACAGTCCAACATGAGGGGCTACACCTTC. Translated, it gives CASSLGIRGQSNMRGYTF.

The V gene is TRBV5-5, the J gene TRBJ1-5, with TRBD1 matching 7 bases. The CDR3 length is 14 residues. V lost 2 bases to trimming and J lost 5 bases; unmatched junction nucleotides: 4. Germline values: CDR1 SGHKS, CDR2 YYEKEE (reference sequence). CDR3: CASSFSTGDQPQHF. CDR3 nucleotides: TGTGCCAGCAGCTTTTCAACAGGGGATCAGCCCCAGCATTTT.

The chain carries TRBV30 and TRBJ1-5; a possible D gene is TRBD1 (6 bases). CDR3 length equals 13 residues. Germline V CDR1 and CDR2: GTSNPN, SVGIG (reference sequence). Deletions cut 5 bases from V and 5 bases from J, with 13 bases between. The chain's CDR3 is CAWDRAGDQPQHF. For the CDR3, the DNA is TGTGCCTGGGACCGGGCAGGGGATCAGCCCCAGCATTTT.

The chain's CDR3 is CASTPGQGQNEQFF. CDR3 in DNA: TGTGCCAGCACCCCGGGACAGGGCCAGAATGAGCAGTTCTTC. The chain uses TRBV27 and TRBJ2-1; 9 nucleotides match TRBD1. This CDR3 region has 14 residues. Per germline, CDR1 MNHEY and CDR2 SMNVEV (reference sequence). Unmatched junction bases numbered 8, after V lost 7 bases and J lost 7 bases.

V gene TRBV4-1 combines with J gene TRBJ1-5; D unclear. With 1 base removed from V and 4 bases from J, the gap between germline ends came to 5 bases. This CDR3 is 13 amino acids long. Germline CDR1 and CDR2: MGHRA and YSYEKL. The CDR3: CASSQGGNQPQHF. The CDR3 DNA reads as TGCGCCAGCAGCCAAGGCGGGAATCAGCCCCAGCATTTT.

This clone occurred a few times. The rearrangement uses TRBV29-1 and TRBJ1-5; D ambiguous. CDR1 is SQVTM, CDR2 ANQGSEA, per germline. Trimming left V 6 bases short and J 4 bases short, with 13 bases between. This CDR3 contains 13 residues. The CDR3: CSVGGQYNQPQHF. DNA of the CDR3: TGCAGCGTCGGCGGTCAATATAATCAGCCCCAGCATTTT. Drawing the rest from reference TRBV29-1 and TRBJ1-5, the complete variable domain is SAVISQKPSRDICQRGTSLTIQCQVDSQVTMMFWYRQQPGQSLTLIATANQGSEATYESGFVIDKFPISRPNLTFSTLTVSNMSPEDSSIYLCSVGGQYNQPQHFGDGTRLSIL.

CDR3 sequence (DNA): TGTGCCAGCGCCAGGGTAGACGGAAACACCATATATTTT. This translates into CASARVDGNTIYF. This sequence joins TRBV12-3 or TRBV12-4 and TRBJ1-3, with D possibly matching TRBD1 (5 bases). This CDR3 is built from 13 residues. Deletions cut 8 bases from V and 4 bases from J, with 12 bases between.

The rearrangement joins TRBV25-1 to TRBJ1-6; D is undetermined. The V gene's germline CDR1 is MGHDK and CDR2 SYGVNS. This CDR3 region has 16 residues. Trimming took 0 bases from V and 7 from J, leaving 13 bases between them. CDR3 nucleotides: TGTGCCAGCAGTGAATATCAAGGCAGGATGAATTCACCCCTCCACTTT. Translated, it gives CASSEYQGRMNSPLHF.

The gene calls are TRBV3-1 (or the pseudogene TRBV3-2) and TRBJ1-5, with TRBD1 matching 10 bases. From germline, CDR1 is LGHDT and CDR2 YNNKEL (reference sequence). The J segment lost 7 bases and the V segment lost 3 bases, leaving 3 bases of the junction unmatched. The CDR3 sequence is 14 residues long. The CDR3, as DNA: TGTGCCAGCAGCCAGGGGACAGGGGTCCAGCCCCAGCATTTT. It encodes CASSQGTGVQPQHF.

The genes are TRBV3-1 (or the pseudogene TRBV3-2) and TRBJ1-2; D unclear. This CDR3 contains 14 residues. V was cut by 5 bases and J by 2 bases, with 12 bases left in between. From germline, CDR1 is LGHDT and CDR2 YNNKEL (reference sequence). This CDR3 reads CASSYNRGNYGYTF. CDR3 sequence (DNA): TGTGCCAGCAGCTACAACCGGGGAAACTATGGCTACACCTTC.

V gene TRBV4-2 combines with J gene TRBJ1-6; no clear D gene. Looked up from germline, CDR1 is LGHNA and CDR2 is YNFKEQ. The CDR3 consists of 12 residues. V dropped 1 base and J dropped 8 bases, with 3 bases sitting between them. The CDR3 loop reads CASSQGDSPLHF. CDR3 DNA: TGTGCCAGCAGCCAAGGCGATTCACCCCTCCACTTT.

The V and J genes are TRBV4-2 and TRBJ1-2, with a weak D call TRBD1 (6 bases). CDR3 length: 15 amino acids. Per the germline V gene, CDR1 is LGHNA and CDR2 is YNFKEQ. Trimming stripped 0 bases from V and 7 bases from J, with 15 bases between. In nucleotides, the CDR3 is TGTGCCAGCAGCCAAGATAGGGGGAGGGAAGCTGGCTACACCTTC. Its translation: CASSQDRGREAGYTF.

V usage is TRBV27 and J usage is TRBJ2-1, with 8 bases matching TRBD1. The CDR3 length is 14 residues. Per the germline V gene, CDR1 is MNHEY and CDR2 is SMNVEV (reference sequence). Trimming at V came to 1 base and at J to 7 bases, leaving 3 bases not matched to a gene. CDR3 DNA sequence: TGTGCCAGCAGTTTATACCAGGGGGCGAATGAGCAGTTCTTC. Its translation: CASSLYQGANEQFF.

The CDR3 bases are TGTGCCAGTAGTGGCCGGGACAGGGGGCGAGCTTTCTTT. Translation: CASSGRDRGRAFF. This rearrangement joins TRBV19 to TRBJ1-1; the match to TRBD1 covers 12 bases. The CDR3 is 13 residues long. Germline CDR1 and CDR2: LNHDA and SQIVND (reference sequence). Germline trimming cut 5 bases from V and 10 bases from J; bases unmatched to any gene: 5.

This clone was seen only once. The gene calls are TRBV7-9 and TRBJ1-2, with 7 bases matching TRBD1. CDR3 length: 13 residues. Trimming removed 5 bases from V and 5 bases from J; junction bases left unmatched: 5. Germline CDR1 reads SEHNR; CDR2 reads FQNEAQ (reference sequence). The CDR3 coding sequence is TGTGCCAGCAGCCGACAGGGCCTATATGGCTACACCTTC. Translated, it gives CASSRQGLYGYTF.

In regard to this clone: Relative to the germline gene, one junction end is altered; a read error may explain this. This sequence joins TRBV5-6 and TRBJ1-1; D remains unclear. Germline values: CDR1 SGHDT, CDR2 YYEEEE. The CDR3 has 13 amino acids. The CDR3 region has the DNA TGTGCCAGCAGCTTCCAGGAAGCCCCGCACTGGGCCTTT. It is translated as CASSFQEAPHWAF.

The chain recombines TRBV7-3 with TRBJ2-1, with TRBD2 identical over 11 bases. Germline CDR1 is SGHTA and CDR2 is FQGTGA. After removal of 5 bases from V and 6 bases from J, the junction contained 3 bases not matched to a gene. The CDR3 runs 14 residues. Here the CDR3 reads CASSIAGGPNEQFF. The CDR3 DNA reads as TGTGCCAGCAGCATAGCGGGGGGGCCCAATGAGCAGTTCTTC.

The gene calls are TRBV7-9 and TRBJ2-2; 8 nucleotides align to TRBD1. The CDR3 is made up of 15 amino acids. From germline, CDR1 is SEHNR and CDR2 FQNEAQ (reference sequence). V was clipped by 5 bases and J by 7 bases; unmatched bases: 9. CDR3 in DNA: TGTGCCAGCAGCCCTCGTCCCGGGACAGGCGGGGAGCTGTTTTTT. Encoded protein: CASSPRPGTGGELFF.

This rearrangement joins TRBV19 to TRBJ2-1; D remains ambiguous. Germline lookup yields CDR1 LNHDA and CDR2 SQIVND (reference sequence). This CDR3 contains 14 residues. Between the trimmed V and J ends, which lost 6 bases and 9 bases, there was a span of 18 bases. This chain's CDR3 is CASSSQLVVGEQFF. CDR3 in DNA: TGTGCCAGTAGCAGTCAGCTAGTTGTCGGTGAGCAGTTCTTC.

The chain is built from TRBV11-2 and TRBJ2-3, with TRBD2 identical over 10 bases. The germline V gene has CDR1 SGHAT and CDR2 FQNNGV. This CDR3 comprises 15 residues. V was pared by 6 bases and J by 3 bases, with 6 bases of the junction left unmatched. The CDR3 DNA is TGTGCCAGCAGGTTCCCGGGACTAGCGACAGATACGCAGTATTTT. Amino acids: CASRFPGLATDTQYF.

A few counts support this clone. DNA for the CDR3: TGCAGTGGACAGGGTAGGGAGACCCAGTACTTC. Translation: CSGQGRETQYF. V gene TRBV29-1 combines with J gene TRBJ2-5; 8 nucleotides line up with TRBD1. CDR1 and CDR2 from the germline V gene are SQVTM and ANQGSEA. This CDR3 spans 11 amino acids.

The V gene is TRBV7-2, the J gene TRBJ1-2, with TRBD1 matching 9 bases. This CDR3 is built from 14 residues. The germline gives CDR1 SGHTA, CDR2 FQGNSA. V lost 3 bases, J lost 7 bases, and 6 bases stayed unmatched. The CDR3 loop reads CASSFGTGNTGYTF. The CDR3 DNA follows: TGTGCCAGCAGCTTTGGGACAGGGAACACTGGCTACACCTTC.

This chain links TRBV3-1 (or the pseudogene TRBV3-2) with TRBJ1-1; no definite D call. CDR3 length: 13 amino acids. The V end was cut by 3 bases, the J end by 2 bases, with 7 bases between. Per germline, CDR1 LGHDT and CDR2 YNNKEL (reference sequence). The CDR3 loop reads CASSHETNTEAFF. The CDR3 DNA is TGTGCCAGCAGCCATGAGACTAACACTGAAGCTTTCTTT.

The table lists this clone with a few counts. The CDR3 DNA reads as TGCGCCAGCAGCCCGGGGACTAGCCCAGATACGCAGTATTTT. It encodes CASSPGTSPDTQYF. The chain employs TRBV4-1 and TRBJ2-3; 9 bases agree with TRBD2. Germline values: CDR1 MGHRA, CDR2 YSYEKL. Germline trimming cut 4 bases from V and 4 bases from J; bases unmatched to any gene: 3. This CDR3 has 14 residues.

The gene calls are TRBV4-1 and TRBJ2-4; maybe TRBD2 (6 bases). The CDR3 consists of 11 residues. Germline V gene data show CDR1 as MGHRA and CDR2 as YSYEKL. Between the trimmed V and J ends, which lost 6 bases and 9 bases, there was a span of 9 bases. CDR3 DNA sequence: TGCGCCAGCAGATCCGGGAGCATTCAGTACTTC. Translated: CASRSGSIQYF.